A single sample gave rise to the 4 T cell receptor beta chains below, sequenced in a study of T cells in tuberculosis. Sample time point: new active TB diagnosis, blood taken before or within 7 days of starting treatment. TCRdb's copy holds only in-frame clones and misses some; the assay was immunoSEQ multiplex PCR. The sample lists roughly 31,000 clones, more than 75% occurring once. Sample: PBMCs, taken at tuberculosis diagnosis. The receptors were sampled from an adult with tuberculosis.

The V call is TRBV5-1, the J call TRBJ2-5; 9 bases line up with TRBD1. V dropped 4 bases and J dropped 7; count of bases not matched to a gene: 11. Germline V lookup: CDR1 SGHRS, CDR2 YFSETQ. The CDR3 loop spans 15 amino acids. CDR3 in amino acids: CASSPGTGNSRTQYF. The CDR3 DNA sequence: TGCGCCAGCAGCCCCGGGACAGGGAATTCAAGGACCCAGTACTTC.

The J gene is TRBJ2-1, the V gene TRBV12-5; D is unclear. The CDR3 runs 13 residues. The germline V gene has CDR1 LGHNT and CDR2 FRNRAP. V lost 0 bases and J lost 6, with 6 bases in between. The DNA of the CDR3 is TGTGCTAGTGGTTTGGTATCCGGCAATGAGCAGTTCTTC. Translated: CASGLVSGNEQFF.

This chain links TRBV18 with TRBJ2-1, with 11 bases fitting TRBD2. CDR1 is KGHSH, CDR2 LQKENI, per germline. V dropped 3 bases and J dropped 6; count of bases not matched to a gene: 1. The CDR3 contains 14 residues. For the CDR3, the DNA is TGTGCCAGCTCACCGGGGACTAGCGGCAATGAGCAGTTCTTC. Residues: CASSPGTSGNEQFF.

The gene calls are TRBV4-1 and TRBJ1-4, with a possible D match to TRBD1 (5 bases). The germline V gene encodes CDR1 MGHRA and CDR2 YSYEKL. Trimming removed 0 bases at V and 7 bases at J, with 9 bases between. This CDR3 has 14 amino acids. CDR3 protein: CASSQDRGTEKLFF. CDR3 bases: TGCGCCAGCAGCCAAGATAGGGGCACTGAAAAACTGTTTTTT.